These T cell receptor beta chains were read from a single sample in a study of identifying expanded T cells in peripheral blood. The method was immunoSEQ multiplex PCR; TCRdb's version includes in-frame clones alone and lacks a portion of them. The repertoire has 85,000 to 100,000 clones, 88% of them found once; the top ten carry 3% to 4%. The sequenced sample consisted of blood. Receptors were obtained from a person aged 18 to 70 in good health. The CDR3 runs from the conserved cysteine through the conserved F or W. Each record gives: V gene, clone size, J gene, D gene, CDR3 protein, CDR3 DNA. The D gene is left open where the match is weak. For some rows the clone size is stated as once, few or many, or as a class when expanded; others skip it.

TRBV7-8,NA,TRBJ2-3,TRBD2,CASSAGLAASTDTQYF,TGTGCCAGCAGCGCAGGACTAGCAGCTAGCACAGATACGCAGTATTTT
TRBV6-6,NA,TRBJ2-3,TRBD2,CASSPSGGATDTQYF,TGTGCCAGCAGTCCTAGCGGGGGGGCCACAGATACGCAGTATTTT
TRBV6-4,NA,TRBJ2-3,NA,CASSGDSTDTQYF,TGTGCCAGCAGTGGGGACAGCACAGATACGCAGTATTTT
TRBV29-1,NA,TRBJ1-1,NA,CSVVPGEAFF,TGCAGCGTTGTTCCAGGGGAAGCTTTCTTT
TRBV5-4,NA,TRBJ2-2,TRBD1,CASSLGGRQGAGELFF,TGTGCCAGCAGCTTGGGGGGTCGACAGGGTGCCGGGGAGCTGTTTTTT
TRBV30,NA,TRBJ2-6,NA,CAWGGVGGANVLTF,TGTGCCTGGGGAGGGGTCGGTGGGGCCAACGTCCTGACTTTC
TRBV10-3,NA,TRBJ1-3,TRBD1,CAISRTGSGNTIYF,TGTGCCATCAGTAGGACAGGCTCTGGAAACACCATATATTTT
TRBV7-9,NA,TRBJ1-5,TRBD1,CASSLGAQGMNQPQHF,TGTGCCAGCAGCTTAGGAGCACAGGGGATGAATCAGCCCCAGCATTTT
TRBV5-8,NA,TRBJ1-6,NA,CASSLRTASPLHF,TGTGCCAGCAGCCTTAGGACAGCTTCACCCCTCCACTTT
TRBV9,once,TRBJ2-5,TRBD1,CASSLGQPTETQYF,TGTGCCAGCAGCTTGGGACAGCCTACGGAGACCCAGTACTTC
TRBV9,NA,TRBJ1-1,TRBD1,CASSVATIGGGREAFF,TGTGCCAGCAGCGTAGCTACTATTGGAGGGGGCCGTGAAGCTTTCTTT
TRBV10-3,NA,TRBJ1-2,TRBD1,CAISEEPGQPASNYGYTF,TGTGCCATCAGTGAGGAGCCGGGACAGCCGGCGTCTAACTATGGCTACACCTTC
TRBV11-2,NA,TRBJ2-1,TRBD2,CASSLTSGGADEQFF,TGTGCCAGCAGCTTAACCAGCGGGGGGGCCGATGAGCAGTTCTTC
TRBV12-1,once,TRBJ2-1,NA,CASPGVARSYNEQFF,TGTGCCTCCCCAGGGGTAGCCCGCTCCTACAATGAGCAGTTCTTC
TRBV2,few,TRBJ2-7,NA,CASAPGYVQYF,TGTGCCAGCGCCCCAGGGTATGTGCAGTACTTC
TRBV5-1,NA,TRBJ2-7,TRBD2,CASSLEGLAGTYEQYF,TGCGCCAGCAGCTTGGAGGGACTAGCTGGAACCTACGAGCAGTACTTC
TRBV7-9,NA,TRBJ2-5,NA,CASSFSQGGRETQYF,TGTGCCAGCAGCTTTTCACAGGGTGGGCGAGAGACCCAGTACTTC
TRBV6-1,NA,TRBJ2-7,NA,CASSETGTGGYEQYF,TGTGCCAGCAGTGAAACAGGGACGGGGGGCTACGAGCAGTACTTC
TRBV18,NA,TRBJ1-1,NA,CASSQSRTENTEAFF,TGTGCCAGCTCACAATCTCGGACAGAGAACACTGAAGCTTTCTTT
TRBV10-1,NA,TRBJ2-4,NA,CASSEHGTKGNLQYF,TGCGCCAGCAGTGAGCATGGGACGAAGGGGAACCTTCAGTACTTC
TRBV9,NA,TRBJ2-1,TRBD2,CASSVDGRADNEQFF,TGTGCCAGCAGCGTAGACGGGAGGGCCGACAATGAGCAGTTCTTC
TRBV6-4,NA,TRBJ2-5,TRBD2,CASSATSGEGETQYF,TGTGCCAGCAGTGCCACTAGCGGGGAGGGAGAGACCCAGTACTTC
TRBV5-4,NA,TRBJ1-2,NA,CASSLDRSINGYTF,TGTGCCAGCAGTCTAGACAGAAGCATTAATGGCTACACCTTC
TRBV19,NA,TRBJ2-7,TRBD1,CAVGTGNEQYF,TGTGCTGTGGGGACAGGGAACGAGCAGTACTTC